The present TCR beta chain was sequenced within a study of CD8+ T cells in alopecia areata (dated by TCRdb to about 2018). For the wider study: To study T cell clonal expansion in alopecia areata, the researchers applied high-throughput TCRbeta sequencing to both the C3H/HeJ mouse model and human patients. Scalp clonality was compared among normal scalp (n=4), patchy alopecia areata scalp (n=8), and alopecia totalis/universalis scalp (n=8). RNA came from the PAXgene miRNA kit for fixed scalp, the miRNeasy kit for PBMCs, and the RNeasy kit for mouse skin. TCRbeta CDR3 regions were amplified by immunoSEQ multiplex PCR using 35 Vbeta forward and 13 Jbeta reverse primers. Scalp tissue and sorted CD4+ and CD8+ peripheral blood T cells from patchy and totalis/universalis alopecia areata patients and from healthy controls were covered by human TCRbeta sequencing.

Overall study results and their limits: Shared TCR sequences between patients were less evident than in mice, which may be partly attributable to HLA diversity in the patient population. Resident alphabeta T cells in normal human skin are also sequenced, complicating scalp TCR repertoire analysis, unlike mouse skin dominated by gammadelta T cells. Higher clonality and more expanded CD8+ clones were observed in lesional scalp than in normal scalp, particularly in alopecia totalis/universalis, a finding suggestive of antigenic drive.

Library preparation employed the immunoSEQ multiplex PCR assay. RNA was extracted from all samples and reverse transcribed into cDNA as template for TCR sequencing. First-strand cDNA was synthesized with SuperScript III using a 2:1 mix of oligo-dT and random hexamers. A synthetic immune receptor repertoire was used to measure amplification bias, and any remaining bias was corrected computationally. As for the original processing: Raw reads were preprocessed for error removal, and CDR3 was defined according to IMGT conventions as running from the conserved cysteine to phenylalanine. Clonality was calculated as 1 minus Shannon entropy normalized by log2 of the number of productive unique TCRs. Scalp TCRbeta sequences were cross-referenced with sorted blood CD4 and CD8 repertoires so that the CD4 or CD8 identity of scalp clones could be inferred. As stored in TCRdb, this immuneACCESS dataset retains in-frame rearrangements with V and J assigned. A fraction of the clones does not appear; measured against another copy, unresolved V genes explain less than half of the discrepancy, and the remainder lacks a known reason. From that table come the V and J calls and clone size; the DNA was used to work out D and trimming. This sample lists some 160,000 clones; around 62% were detected once. 30% to 45% of the sample goes to the ten largest clones.

PBMCs were separated by density centrifugation and stained for CD3, CD4 and CD8, after which CD4+ and CD8+ T cells were sorted on a FACSAria. Scalp biopsies and blood samples were obtained from unaffected controls. By share, this clone ranks as medium-sized (0.01 to 0.1%). The target of this receptor is not known. No per-base quality is available; no much larger clone lies one base away. Within the sample, other DNA sequences also encode this same CDR3. The germline ends are 4 bases apart after V is trimmed by 0 bases and J by 4 bases. CDR1 SGHDT and CDR2 YYEEEE are derived from the germline V gene. There are 12 amino acids in the CDR3, from cysteine to phenylalanine inclusive. Only the CDR3 portion is preserved as DNA: 36 bases, with reading frame beginning at the first base.

The TCR comes from a human donor in good health. The V and J segments used are TRBV5-6 and TRBJ1-1; the D gene lacks a confident call. Sample: CD8+ T cells sorted from blood. CDR3 region: CASSLGVTEAFF. The sequenced DNA: TGTGCCAGCAGCTTGGGGGTCACTGAAGCTTTCTTT.